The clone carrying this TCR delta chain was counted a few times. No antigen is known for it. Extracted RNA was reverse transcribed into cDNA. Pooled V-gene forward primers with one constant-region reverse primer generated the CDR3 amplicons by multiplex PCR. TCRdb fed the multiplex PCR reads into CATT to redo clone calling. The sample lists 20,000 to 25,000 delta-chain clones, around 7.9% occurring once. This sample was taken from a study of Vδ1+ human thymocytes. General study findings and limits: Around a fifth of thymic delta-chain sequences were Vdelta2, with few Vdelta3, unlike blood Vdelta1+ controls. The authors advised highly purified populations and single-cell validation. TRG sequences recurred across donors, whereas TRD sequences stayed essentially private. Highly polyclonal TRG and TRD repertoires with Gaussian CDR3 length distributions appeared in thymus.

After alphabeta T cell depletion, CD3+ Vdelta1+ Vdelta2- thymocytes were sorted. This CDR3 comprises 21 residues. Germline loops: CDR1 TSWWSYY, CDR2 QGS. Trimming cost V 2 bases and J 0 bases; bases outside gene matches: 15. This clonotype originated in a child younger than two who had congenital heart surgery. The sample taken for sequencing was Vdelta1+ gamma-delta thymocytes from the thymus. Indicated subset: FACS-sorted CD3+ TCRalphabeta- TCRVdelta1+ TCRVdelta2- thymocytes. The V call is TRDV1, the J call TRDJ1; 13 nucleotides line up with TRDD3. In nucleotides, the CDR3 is TGTGCTCTTGGGGAAAATAAGTGGGAGGACTGGGGGATACGGTACACCGATAAACTCATCTTT. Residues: CALGENKWEDWGIRYTDKLIF.